What follows are 9 T cell receptor beta chains derived from one specimen sequenced in a study of cytomegalovirus exposure and HLA in healthy donors. Method: immunoSEQ multiplex PCR; TCRdb's copy keeps in-frame clones and lacks some. The top ten hold about 6.9% of the sample, which has about 120,000 clones, around 89% seen once. The sample was PBMCs. The receptor set was obtained from a woman between 18 and 29 years old in good health and CMV-seropositive.

The genes are TRBV5-1 and TRBJ2-7; 9 bases line up with TRBD1. The CDR3 totals 14 residues. Germline CDR1 SGHRS, CDR2 YFSETQ. J gave up 5 bases and V 5 bases, and 8 bases lay outside the gene matches. In nucleotides, the CDR3 is TGCGCCAGCAGTCCGGGACAGGGATTGAACGAGCAGTACTTC. Encoded protein: CASSPGQGLNEQYF.

The rearrangement uses TRBV6-5 and TRBJ2-1; D uncertain. The CDR3 is made up of 12 amino acids. The V end lost 6 bases, the J end lost 6 bases, and 9 bases lay between the germline ends. From germline, CDR1 is MNHEY and CDR2 SVGAGI. CDR3 sequence (DNA): TGTGCCAGCAGCTCAGGCCTCAATGAGCAGTTCTTC. As protein: CASSSGLNEQFF.

This chain links TRBV29-1 with TRBJ2-1, with 10 bases that match TRBD1. Trimming at V came to 6 bases and at J to 5 bases, leaving 10 bases not matched to a gene. Germline CDR1 and CDR2: SQVTM and ANQGSEA. This CDR3 contains 15 residues. The CDR3 sequence: CSVGSRQGADNEQFF. The CDR3 nucleotides are TGCAGCGTAGGGAGCCGACAGGGGGCCGACAATGAGCAGTTCTTC.

The chain carries TRBV25-1 and TRBJ2-7; the match to TRBD1 covers 12 bases. This CDR3 is 14 amino acids long. CDR1 and CDR2 (germline): MGHDK, SYGVNS. J was trimmed by 4 bases and V by 3 bases; bases with no gene match: 1. This CDR3 is CASSEGQGAYEQYF. CDR3 DNA sequence: TGTGCCAGCAGTGAGGGACAGGGGGCGTACGAGCAGTACTTC.

The rearrangement joins TRBV7-9 to TRBJ1-5; 7 bases map to TRBD1. CDR3 size: 14 residues. After removal of 1 base from V and 5 bases from J, the junction contained 2 bases not matched to a gene. In germline, CDR1 is SEHNR, CDR2 FQNEAQ (reference sequence). The CDR3, as DNA: TGTGCCAGCAGCTTAGAAGGGGGCGATCAGCCCCAGCATTTT. Translated, it gives CASSLEGGDQPQHF.

This clone was found once. At one end, the junction sequence differs from germline, possibly due to a read error. The chain recombines TRBV6-1 with TRBJ1-3; D perhaps matches TRBD1 (6 bases). The CDR3 is 12 amino acids. The germline gives CDR1 MNHNS, CDR2 SASEGT. The CDR3 region has the DNA TGTGCCACCTTAAAATATACTGGGGACACGAATTTT. This sequence encodes CATLKYTGDTNF.

The chain links TRBV7-6 to TRBJ1-5; 11 nucleotides match TRBD1. The CDR3 sequence is 15 residues long. Germline V gene lookup returns CDR1 SGHVS and CDR2 FNYEAQ. V lost 5 bases to trimming and J lost 6 bases; unmatched junction nucleotides: 6. The CDR3 DNA reads TGTGCCAGCAGCCAGGACAGGGGGCCGGGTCAGCCCCAGCATTTT. This translates into CASSQDRGPGQPQHF.

The J gene is TRBJ1-4, the V gene TRBV5-1, with D possibly being TRBD1 (6 bases). The CDR3 consists of 13 residues. Trimming took 0 bases from V and 8 from J, leaving 8 bases between them. Germline V CDR1 and CDR2: SGHRS, YFSETQ. The CDR3 region has the DNA TGCGCCAGCAGCTTGGATACAGGGGAAAAACTGTTTTTT. Its translation is CASSLDTGEKLFF.

Details on this clone: One junction end disagrees with the germline gene, perhaps due to a read error. CDR3 sequence reads: CASSLYWGVKLNTEAFF. The CDR3 DNA follows: TGTGCTAGCAGCTTATATTGGGGGGTTAAGCTGAACACTGAAGCTTTCTTT. This chain links TRBV7-7 with TRBJ1-1, with D perhaps matching TRBD1 (5 bases). Per germline, CDR1 SSHAT and CDR2 FNYEAQ (reference sequence). The length of the CDR3 is 17 residues.